This TCR beta chain was identified during a study of response to subunit inactivated influenza vaccine. One entry per CDR3 protein results from TCRdb running MiXCR on the RT-PCR reads. The data show 600,000 to 850,000 distinct CDR3 sequences, 14% seen once. Trimming removed 0 bases at V and 9 bases at J, with 15 bases between. The germline gives CDR1 SEHNR, CDR2 FQNEAQ (reference sequence). CDR3 length equals 15 residues. The chain couples TRBV7-9 to TRBJ2-1; D ambiguous. This sample comprised PBMCs from blood, obtained less than 15 days before vaccination. This sequence originates from a man in his forties or fifties who received an inactivated influenza vaccine. CDR3 nucleotides: TGTGCCAGCAGCTTAGCGTATCCGCGCGGCTTTGAGCAGTTCTTC. Its protein is CASSLAYPRGFEQFF.